The T cell receptor beta chain under discussion was sequenced for a study of CD8 T cells in Susac syndrome. The ends were cut back, 1 base at V and 8 bases at J, with 17 bases in the middle. CDR3 size: 15 residues. Germline assignment: CDR1 MGHDK and CDR2 SYGVNS. Reverse transcription of roughly 0.5 to 1 ug RNA was carried out with random hexamers. TCRdb independently ran MiXCR on the immunoSEQ multiplex PCR reads; one entry per CDR3 protein. This table has roughly 130,000 distinct CDR3 sequences, around 94% appearing once. Sequencing was done on a sample of CD8+ T cells from PBMCs. J is TRBJ1-2 and V is TRBV25-1; D is unclear. The receptor comes from a human donor with Susac syndrome. CDR3 nucleotide sequence: TGTGCCAGCAGTGAATTAGGATGGACCTCCAAGGGCTACACCTTC. Translated: CASSELGWTSKGYTF.